A single sample gave rise to the 25 T cell receptor beta chains below, sequenced in a study of T-cell reconstitution after alpha-beta-depleted transplantation in children. For TCRbeta, the library was prepared with unique molecular identifiers. MiXCR was run by TCRdb on the PCR reads, yielding one entry per CDR3 protein. This table has about 200,000 distinct CDR3 sequences, about 6.6% appearing once. The input for sequencing was PBMCs, taken before TCRalphabeta/CD19-depleted stem cell transplant. These receptors were obtained from a boy younger than 10 with acute lymphoblastic leukemia, due to receive a stem cell transplant.

The sample holds many counts of this clonotype. The chain links TRBV10-3 to TRBJ1-2; 8 bases fit TRBD1. CDR1 and CDR2 from the germline V gene are ENHRY and SYGVKD. This CDR3 region has 13 residues. Unmatched junction bases numbered 2, after V lost 3 bases and J lost 5 bases. The CDR3 protein is CAISERTGYGYTF. CDR3 DNA sequence: TGTGCCATCAGTGAAAGGACAGGGTATGGCTACACCTTC.

CDR3 nucleotides: TGCAGTGCTACCAGGGGGGTATTCACAGATACGCAGTATTTT. Its protein is CSATRGVFTDTQYF. The chain links TRBV20-1 to TRBJ2-3; a possible D gene is TRBD1 (7 bases). The CDR3 totals 14 residues. Per germline, CDR1 DFQATT and CDR2 SNEGSKA (reference sequence). V was cut by 4 bases and J by 2 bases, with 13 bases left in between.

In this sample, this clonotype turned up many times. The chain links TRBV6-1 to TRBJ2-2; 9 nucleotides line up with TRBD1. The CDR3 contains 16 residues. After removal of 6 bases from V and 6 bases from J, the junction contained 11 bases not matched to a gene. Germline assignment: CDR1 MNHNS and CDR2 SASEGT. CDR3 sequence: CASSHLQGAEPGELFF. CDR3 coding DNA: TGTGCCAGCAGCCATTTACAGGGGGCTGAACCCGGGGAGCTGTTTTTT.

This clonotype was detected ten times or more. CDR3 in amino acids: CSAESNRGAADTQYF. CDR3 bases: TGCAGTGCTGAAAGCAATAGAGGGGCCGCAGATACGCAGTATTTT. This sequence joins TRBV20-1 and TRBJ2-3, with D perhaps assigned TRBD1 or TRBD2 (5 bases each). V gave up 5 bases and J gave up 4 bases, with 19 bases separating them. The germline V gene encodes CDR1 DFQATT and CDR2 SNEGSKA (reference sequence). This CDR3 has 15 amino acids.

This clonotype has just a few counts. This chain uses TRBV12-3 or TRBV12-4 with TRBJ1-4, with a tentative D call TRBD1 (6 bases). Trimming took off 6 bases at V and 11 bases at J, with 13 bases between the two ends. The CDR3 length is 12 residues. CDR3 sequence (DNA): TGTGCCAGCAGGCGTACAGGGCCCAAACTGTTTTTT. Encoded protein: CASRRTGPKLFF.

This clonotype was found many times. The V call is TRBV2, the J call TRBJ2-6; perhaps TRBD2 as D (5 bases). Germline CDR1 is SNHLY and CDR2 is FYNNEI. The CDR3 consists of 14 residues. V lost 7 bases and J lost 0, with 7 bases in between. CDR3 protein: CASNAGSGANVLTF. CDR3 DNA sequence: TGTGCCAGCAACGCGGGCTCTGGGGCCAACGTCCTGACTTTC.

This clonotype was seen a handful of times. This rearrangement joins TRBV7-2 to TRBJ2-3; TRBD2 aligns across 11 bases. The CDR3 contains 16 residues. The trim removed 5 bases at V and 3 bases at J, leaving 7 bases unmatched. Germline values: CDR1 SGHTA, CDR2 FQGNSA. The CDR3 sequence is CASSPIAGGGTDTQYF. The CDR3 DNA follows: TGTGCCAGCAGCCCTATAGCGGGGGGGGGTACAGATACGCAGTATTTT. Using reference TRBV7-2 and TRBJ2-3 for the parts outside the CDR3, the full variable domain is GAGVSQSPSNKVTEKGKDVELRCDPISGHTALYWYRQSLGQGLEFLIYFQGNSAPDKSGLPSDRFSAERTGGSVSTLTIQRTQQEDSAVYLCASSPIAGGGTDTQYFGPGTRLTVL.

This clonotype was counted ten times or more. This rearrangement joins TRBV7-2 to TRBJ2-7, with D possibly being TRBD1 (5 bases). CDR1 is SGHTA and CDR2 is FQGNSA in the germline V gene. V lost 2 bases, J lost 8 bases, and 10 bases lay in between. The length of the CDR3 is 12 residues. DNA for the CDR3: TGTGCCAGCAGCTTACTAGTGGGGCAGCAGTACTTC. Translating it yields CASSLLVGQQYF. Combining the CDR3 with reference TRBV7-2 and TRBJ2-7 gives the whole variable domain GAGVSQSPSNKVTEKGKDVELRCDPISGHTALYWYRQSLGQGLEFLIYFQGNSAPDKSGLPSDRFSAERTGGSVSTLTIQRTQQEDSAVYLCASSLLVGQQYFGPGTRLTVT.

Ten or more counts support this clonotype. V and J are TRBV20-1 and TRBJ2-7; a weak D match, TRBD1 (5 bases). The CDR3 runs 15 residues. Germline V gives CDR1 DFQATT, CDR2 SNEGSKA (reference sequence). V was trimmed by 0 bases and J by 4 bases, leaving 16 bases between them. The chain's CDR3 is CSARDPAGFGYEQYF. The CDR3 DNA reads as TGCAGTGCTAGAGATCCAGCAGGGTTCGGGTACGAGCAGTACTTC.

The chain joins TRBV28 to TRBJ2-2, with D tentatively TRBD2 (6 bases). This CDR3 has 13 residues. Per germline, CDR1 MDHEN and CDR2 SYDVKM. V was shortened by 7 bases and J by 6 bases, with 12 bases between the two germline ends. CDR3 region: CASTIGGAGELFF. CDR3 coding DNA: TGTGCCAGCACCATTGGCGGGGCCGGGGAGCTGTTTTTT.

In this sample, this clonotype turned up a few times. This chain joins TRBV4-1 and TRBJ1-5; D perhaps matches TRBD1 (5 bases). CDR3 length: 14 residues. Trimming left V 0 bases short and J 9 bases short, with 12 bases between. Germline assignment: CDR1 MGHRA and CDR2 YSYEKL. CDR3 sequence reads: CASSQDPTGPPQHF. The CDR3 DNA follows: TGCGCCAGCAGCCAAGATCCCACGGGGCCGCCCCAGCATTTT.

This clonotype was recorded many times. The genes are TRBV28 and TRBJ2-1, with 9 bases aligning to TRBD1. Germline V lookup: CDR1 MDHEN, CDR2 SYDVKM. This CDR3 spans 15 amino acids. Trimming removed 5 bases from V and 7 bases from J; junction bases left unmatched: 9. The CDR3 sequence is CASSPHRDRVNEQFF. CDR3 coding DNA: TGTGCCAGCAGTCCCCACCGGGACAGGGTTAATGAGCAGTTCTTC.

This clonotype was recorded at least ten times. The CDR3 sequence is CASSLVWTGEAFF. Here the CDR3 DNA reads TGTGCCAGCAGCTTAGTTTGGACAGGAGAAGCTTTCTTT. The chain has TRBV7-2 and TRBJ1-1; 7 positions match TRBD1. Trimming at V came to 1 base and at J to 8 bases, leaving 4 bases not matched to a gene. From germline, CDR1 is SGHTA and CDR2 FQGNSA. This CDR3 spans 13 amino acids. Looking up the rest from reference TRBV7-2 and TRBJ1-1 gives the full variable domain: GAGVSQSPSNKVTEKGKDVELRCDPISGHTALYWYRQSLGQGLEFLIYFQGNSAPDKSGLPSDRFSAERTGGSVSTLTIQRTQQEDSAVYLCASSLVWTGEAFFGQGTRLTVV.

The sample holds many counts of this clonotype. The genes are TRBV7-2 and TRBJ1-2; D is perhaps TRBD1 (5 bases). Trimming took 5 bases from V and 4 from J, leaving 14 bases between them. This CDR3 is built from 14 residues. Germline assignment: CDR1 SGHTA and CDR2 FQGNSA. The CDR3 sequence: CASSRDGASYGYTF. CDR3 bases: TGTGCCAGCAGCCGGGACGGGGCCTCCTATGGCTACACCTTC.

This clonotype has a count of ten or more. The rearrangement joins TRBV27 to TRBJ2-7; a possible D gene is TRBD2 (7 bases). The V end was cut by 5 bases, the J end by 5 bases, with 16 bases between. The CDR3 loop spans 14 amino acids. CDR1 is MNHEY and CDR2 is SMNVEV in the germline V gene (reference sequence). The CDR3 region has the DNA TGTGCCAGCAGTCCCCATAAAGGGGGGGACGAGCAGTACTTC. This encodes CASSPHKGGDEQYF.

This clonotype has a count of ten or more. V is TRBV5-5 and J is TRBJ2-7; no definite D call. This CDR3 spans 12 amino acids. Trimming removed 5 bases at V and 3 bases at J, with 9 bases between. Germline V gives CDR1 SGHKS, CDR2 YYEKEE (reference sequence). Here the CDR3 reads CASRVMGYEQYF. In DNA, the CDR3 is TGTGCCAGCAGGGTGATGGGCTACGAGCAGTACTTC.

This clonotype was counted many times. The chain is built from TRBV29-1 and TRBJ1-2, with a weak D call TRBD1 (5 bases). The CDR3 extends over 13 amino acids. Per germline, CDR1 SQVTM and CDR2 ANQGSEA. V was shortened by 4 bases and J by 0 bases, with 9 bases between the two germline ends. The CDR3, as DNA: TGCAGCGTTGGGGACCCCGCTAACTATGGCTACACCTTC. Translation gives CSVGDPANYGYTF. Looking up the rest from reference TRBV29-1 and TRBJ1-2 gives the full variable domain: SAVISQKPSRDICQRGTSLTIQCQVDSQVTMMFWYRQQPGQSLTLIATANQGSEATYESGFVIDKFPISRPNLTFSTLTVSNMSPEDSSIYLCSVGDPANYGYTFGSGTRLTVV.

This clonotype was observed at least ten times. V usage is TRBV20-1 and J usage is TRBJ2-2, with 7 bases aligning to TRBD2. The V gene's germline CDR1 is DFQATT and CDR2 SNEGSKA (reference sequence). The CDR3 runs to 13 residues. The J segment lost 4 bases and the V segment lost 7 bases, leaving 6 bases of the junction unmatched. The CDR3 reads CSGTGGGTGELFF. CDR3 coding DNA: TGCAGTGGAACGGGAGGTGGCACCGGGGAGCTGTTTTTT.

This clonotype was seen repeatedly, ten times or more. The V call is TRBV20-1, the J call TRBJ2-7; D unclear. This CDR3 region has 12 residues. CDR1 and CDR2 (germline): DFQATT, SNEGSKA (reference sequence). V was trimmed by 6 bases and J by 4 bases, leaving 13 bases between them. In DNA form, the CDR3 reads TGCAGTGCGCCGTCCCGCGGTTACGAGCAGTACTTC. This translates into CSAPSRGYEQYF.

This clonotype was seen only a few times. The J gene is TRBJ2-5, the V gene TRBV7-8; no firm D call. The CDR3 extends over 15 amino acids. The germline gives CDR1 SGHVS, CDR2 FQNEAQ. V was clipped by 2 bases and J by 1 base, with 11 bases between them. CDR3 protein: CASSLRVRLQETQYF. The CDR3 DNA is TGTGCCAGCAGCTTAAGGGTCCGGCTCCAAGAGACCCAGTACTTC.

This clonotype showed up just a few times. The chain has TRBV28 and TRBJ2-3; TRBD2 matches 7 bases. The ends lost 11 bases at V and 4 bases at J; junction bases unmatched: 12. CDR1 is MDHEN, CDR2 SYDVKM, per germline. This CDR3 is built from 14 residues. This CDR3 is CASSEREQADTQYF. DNA of the CDR3: TGTGCCTCGAGTGAGCGGGAACAGGCAGATACGCAGTATTTT.

This clonotype has only a few counts. This chain joins TRBV7-2 and TRBJ2-5; 9 bases match TRBD2. The trim removed 5 bases at V and 0 bases at J, leaving 7 bases unmatched. The CDR3 length is 16 residues. Germline V gene sequence: CDR1 SGHTA, CDR2 FQGNSA. CDR3 in amino acids: CASSRGVAGDQETQYF. The CDR3 DNA reads TGTGCCAGCAGCAGGGGGGTAGCGGGGGACCAAGAGACCCAGTACTTC.

The chain couples TRBV20-1 to TRBJ2-3, with D unclear. The CDR3 totals 12 residues. V was shortened by 3 bases and J by 4 bases, with 8 bases between the two germline ends. Germline-derived CDR1 and CDR2 are DFQATT and SNEGSKA (reference sequence). The CDR3 DNA reads TGCAGTGCTAGGTTAGGGTCAGATACGCAGTATTTT. This sequence encodes CSARLGSDTQYF.

V and J are TRBV5-5 and TRBJ1-1; tentative D call: TRBD1 (5 bases). The CDR3 loop spans 15 amino acids. The germline CDR1 and CDR2 sequences are SGHKS and YYEKEE (reference sequence). V was trimmed by 3 bases and J by 8 bases, leaving 20 bases between them. CDR3 bases: TGTGCCAGCAGCTGGAAGTTGACAGCGACGGAAGAAGCTTTCTTT. Protein: CASSWKLTATEEAFF. The whole variable domain, remainder taken from reference TRBV5-5 and TRBJ1-1, is DAGVTQSPTHLIKTRGQQVTLRCSPISGHKSVSWYQQVLGQGPQFIFQYYEKEERGRGNFPDRFSARQFPNYSSELNVNALLLGDSALYLCASSWKLTATEEAFFGQGTRLTVV.

This clonotype was detected many times. V gene TRBV7-9 combines with J gene TRBJ2-1, with TRBD2 identical over 9 bases. The J segment lost 9 bases and the V segment lost 3 bases, leaving 15 bases of the junction unmatched. CDR3 size: 17 residues. Germline loops: CDR1 SEHNR, CDR2 FQNEAQ (reference sequence). The CDR3 sequence: CASSFPSAGGPSVEQFF. The CDR3 region has the DNA TGTGCCAGCAGCTTCCCCTCTGCGGGAGGGCCATCGGTTGAGCAGTTCTTC.